This paragraph covers one T cell receptor beta chain sequence. Its antigen remains unidentified. The data were obtained in a study of T cell responses to AZD1222 COVID-19 vaccine. Study findings and constraints: The study reported that nearly half of spike-specific TCRs target unmutated variant regions. Donors were largely white British and mainly female; clonal diversity was possibly underestimated. Across spike, vaccine-associated CD4 TCRs were found, dominant at 160-218 and 743-854. Repertoire sampling occurred only after the peak T cell response.

Germline V gives CDR1 LGHDT, CDR2 YNNKEL (reference sequence). V shed 0 bases, J shed 7 bases, and the junction held 9 bases outside the gene matches. This CDR3 has 17 amino acids. TCRdb's copy holds only in-frame clones and misses some; the assay was immunoSEQ multiplex PCR. The sample records over 150,000 clones, 92% being singletons. The chain has TRBV3-1 (or the pseudogene TRBV3-2) and TRBJ2-2; TRBD2 matches 9 bases. The material was peripheral blood, obtained on day 0 of MenACWY control vaccination. This sequence was found in an adult in good health. Written as DNA, the CDR3 is TGTGCCAGCAGCCAAGACCTGGCGGGAGGGCCGAGCGGGGAGCTGTTTTTT. This gives the protein CASSQDLAGGPSGELFF.